The T cell receptor beta chain described here comes from a study of blood T cell repertoires in COVID-19 (dated by TCRdb to 2018 to 2020). Looking at the study overall: Samples covering the acute and convalescent phases of COVID-19 were provided by collaborators in the United States, Italy and Spain. Samples came from the ongoing ImmuneRACE study (first 160 participants) plus 1,254 subjects from 6 global collaborators. HLA class I and class II types, where available, came from metadata supplied by the sample provider rather than from assay-based typing. The dataset comprised deeply sampled blood TCRbeta repertoires from subjects exposed to, actively infected with, or recovered from COVID-19. The prospective study material was composed of cDNA or gDNA derived from T cells, B-cell-depleted T cells, or PBMCs. Sample metadata almost always included a de-identified subject ID, COVID-19 status, age in years and sex. The repertoires were released in a freely available public database intended as a resource for research on the immune response to SARS-CoV-2. Broad study findings and their caveats: The amount of clinical and demographic metadata varied by source and participant and was provided uncurated.

Sequences KGHSH (CDR1) and LQKENI (CDR2) are obtained from the germline V gene. Clipping removes 4 bases from V and 3 bases from J, with 2 as the unmatched junction base count. Reading from cysteine to phenylalanine, the CDR3 counts 14 amino acids. The retained sequence is limited to the CDR3, 42 bases, with the frame set at the first base. This clone was picked up a small number of times. The antigen it binds to is not known. No quality values exist for individual bases; no much larger clone is one base distant. TCRbeta CDR3 regions were amplified from genomic DNA using the immunoSEQ Assay, a bias-controlled multiplex PCR. For the original study's pipeline: The number of nucleated cells in each sample was estimated by amplification of reference gene primers within the assay. Sequence reads were collapsed and filtered to measure the absolute abundance of every unique TCRbeta CDR3 rearrangement. For each sample, productive Simpson clonality was calculated as the square root of Simpson's diversity index over productive rearrangements. Here the immuneACCESS table is served through TCRdb, limited to in-frame sequences with V and J called. Missing clones are a known gap in these copies; in checked studies unresolved V genes cover under half, and the rest lacks a known reason. From that table come the V and J calls and clone size; the DNA was used to work out D and trimming. This sample gives more than 150,000 clones in total; around 83% of them show up just once. Approximately 6.1% of the sample is in the top ten clones.

Collaborating institutions collected whole blood in K2EDTA tubes following their own protocols. For TCRbeta analysis, collaborators shipped samples as frozen whole blood, isolated PBMCs, or DNA extracted from either of those sample types. This chain is built from TRBV18 and TRBJ2-5; 10 central nucleotides agree with TRBD2. This TCR was sampled from a woman in her thirties or forties with acute or convalescent COVID-19. The material sequenced was peripheral blood. The CDR3 region: CASSHTSGEETQYF. The sequence in DNA is TGTGCCAGCTCACACACTAGCGGGGAAGAGACCCAGTACTTC.